A single sample gave rise to the 18 T cell receptor beta chains below, sequenced in a study of Ad26.COV2.S vaccination and SARS-CoV-2 variants. The table came from immunoSEQ multiplex PCR; TCRdb's copy has only in-frame clones and leaves some out. The table records around 45,000 clones, about 83% of them present only once. Source: peripheral blood, taken after recovery from COVID-19. All receptors come from a human donor who had recovered from COVID-19.

This chain connects TRBV10-2 to TRBJ2-1; D uncertain. CDR1 is WSHSY and CDR2 is SAAADI in the germline V gene. Trimming left V 6 bases short and J 9 bases short, with 9 bases between. CDR3 length equals 11 residues. CDR3 coding DNA: TGCGCCAGCAGCCTCACGGGTGAGCAGTTCTTC. Its translation is CASSLTGEQFF.

J is TRBJ1-1 and V is TRBV20-1; 7 positions agree with TRBD1. The V gene's germline CDR1 is DFQATT and CDR2 SNEGSKA (reference sequence). V gave up 3 bases and J gave up 2 bases; unmatched junction bases: 6. The CDR3 sequence is 14 residues long. The CDR3 spells CSASSGTANTEAFF. Here the CDR3 DNA reads TGCAGTGCTAGTTCCGGGACAGCTAACACTGAAGCTTTCTTT.

The J gene is TRBJ2-7, the V gene TRBV19, with 9 positions matching TRBD1. The V gene's germline CDR1 is LNHDA and CDR2 SQIVND (reference sequence). The CDR3 is 14 residues long. V was pared by 5 bases and J by 3 bases, with 5 bases of the junction left unmatched. CDR3 DNA sequence: TGTGCCAGTAGTCTCCGGGACAGGGTCTACGAGCAGTACTTC. Its translation is CASSLRDRVYEQYF.

This chain joins TRBV2 and TRBJ2-2; a weak D match, TRBD2 (5 bases). V gave up 7 bases and J gave up 6 bases, with 12 bases separating them. The CDR3 contains 13 residues. The germline CDR1 and CDR2 sequences are SNHLY and FYNNEI. CDR3 DNA sequence: TGTGCCAGCACCGGGATCGGGGCCGGGGAGCTGTTTTTT. Amino acid sequence: CASTGIGAGELFF.

V gene TRBV29-1 combines with J gene TRBJ1-3; D gene uncertain. The V gene lost 5 bases and the J gene lost 9 bases, with 11 bases spanning the gap. This CDR3 has 11 residues. The germline gives CDR1 SQVTM, CDR2 ANQGSEA. The DNA for the CDR3 is TGCAGCGTTAACGAGGAAAGCACCATATATTTT. This translates into CSVNEESTIYF.

In DNA form, the CDR3 reads TGTGCCAGCACCCCCGGAGGGGGCCGACGAGCTTTCTTT. The encoded protein is CASTPGGGRRAFF. The chain recombines TRBV25-1 with TRBJ1-1; 7 bases match TRBD1. Germline V CDR1 and CDR2: MGHDK, SYGVNS. The junction had 12 bases not matched to a gene; V was cut back by 7 bases and J by 10 bases. The CDR3 consists of 13 residues.

CDR3 DNA: TGTGCCAGCAGCTTAGAGCTTAGCTCTGGGGCCAACGTCCTGACTTTC. Protein sequence: CASSLELSSGANVLTF. The chain combines TRBV7-9 with TRBJ2-6, with D uncertain. The CDR3 is made up of 16 amino acids. Per the germline V gene, CDR1 is SEHNR and CDR2 is FQNEAQ (reference sequence). The V end was cut by 1 base, the J end by 0 bases, with 7 bases between.

CDR3 bases: TGTGCCAGCAGTGAACTGGGGGGCCGGGGCTACACCTTC. Translation gives CASSELGGRGYTF. The V gene is TRBV2, the J gene TRBJ1-2; tentative D call: TRBD1 (6 bases). CDR1 and CDR2 (germline): SNHLY, FYNNEI. This CDR3 is built from 13 residues. Deletions cut 2 bases from V and 8 bases from J, with 12 bases between.

The gene calls are TRBV6-2 or TRBV6-3 and TRBJ2-7; tentative D call: TRBD1 (5 bases). The CDR3 has 12 residues. From germline, CDR1 is MNHEY and CDR2 SVGEGT. The V end was cut by 0 bases, the J end by 10 bases, with 10 bases between. This CDR3 reads CASSYSLGDQYV. CDR3 DNA sequence: TGTGCCAGCAGTTACTCCTTAGGGGATCAGTACGTC.

This clone turned up a few times. V and J are TRBV12-5 and TRBJ2-4, with D possibly matching TRBD1 (8 bases). This CDR3 region has 14 residues. Germline V gene sequence: CDR1 LGHNT, CDR2 FRNRAP. V dropped 7 bases and J dropped 8 bases, with 18 bases sitting between them. The CDR3 reads CASVLQGAGDIQYF. In DNA, the CDR3 is TGTGCTAGTGTTCTCCAGGGGGCGGGGGACATTCAGTACTTC.

This clone was seen more than once but under ten times. This chain links TRBV7-9 with TRBJ2-5; tentatively, D is TRBD2 (6 bases). Trimming took 2 bases from V and 4 from J, leaving 20 bases between them. The CDR3 is made up of 17 amino acids. The germline CDR1 and CDR2 sequences are SEHNR and FQNEAQ (reference sequence). The CDR3 DNA reads TGTGCCAGCAGCTTAAAAAATACGGGGGAGAGGAGAGAGACCCAGTACTTC. Residues: CASSLKNTGERRETQYF.

The rearrangement joins TRBV7-9 to TRBJ1-6, with D perhaps matching TRBD1 (6 bases). V lost 3 bases and J lost 6, with 9 bases in between. The CDR3 is 14 residues long. CDR1 and CDR2 from the germline V gene are SEHNR and FQNEAQ (reference sequence). In nucleotides, the CDR3 is TGTGCCAGCAGCTTGGACAGCCTTAATTCACCCCTCCACTTT. Translation: CASSLDSLNSPLHF.

J is TRBJ1-1 and V is TRBV9, with 7 bases aligning to TRBD1. CDR1 is SGDLS, CDR2 YYNGEE, per germline. The V gene end was trimmed by 4 bases and the J gene end by 0 bases; junction bases not matched to a gene: 6. There are 15 residues in the CDR3. The CDR3 DNA follows: TGTGCCAGCAGCATTCGGACAGGTTTGAACACTGAAGCTTTCTTT. Its protein product is CASSIRTGLNTEAFF. The entire variable domain, with the rest obtained from reference TRBV9 and TRBJ1-1, is as follows: DSGVTQTPKHLITATGQRVTLRCSPRSGDLSVYWYQQSLDQGLQFLIQYYNGEERAKGNILERFSAQQFPDLHSELNLSSLELGDSALYFCASSIRTGLNTEAFFGQGTRLTVV.

This clone was seen a few times. The rearrangement joins TRBV29-1 to TRBJ1-4, with D perhaps TRBD1 (5 bases). Between the trimmed V and J ends, which lost 6 bases and 8 bases, there was a span of 13 bases. CDR1 and CDR2 (germline): SQVTM, ANQGSEA. The CDR3 spans 12 residues. As DNA, the CDR3 is TGCAGCGTACTGGGCTGGGGCGAAAAACTGTTTTTT. Residues: CSVLGWGEKLFF.

The V gene is TRBV9, the J gene TRBJ2-2, with D unclear. CDR1 and CDR2 from the germline V gene are SGDLS and YYNGEE. The ends were cut back, 2 bases at V and 4 bases at J, with 9 bases in the middle. The CDR3 has 14 residues. CDR3: CASSVLERTGELFF. As DNA, the CDR3 is TGTGCCAGCAGCGTGTTGGAACGCACCGGGGAGCTGTTTTTT.

The table lists this clone with a few counts. The chain employs TRBV20-1 and TRBJ2-5, with 10 positions matching TRBD2. This CDR3 comprises 15 residues. The germline gives CDR1 DFQATT, CDR2 SNEGSKA (reference sequence). The junction had 4 bases not matched to a gene; V was cut back by 3 bases and J by 0 bases. CDR3 protein: CSASGGLANQETQYF. The CDR3 DNA reads as TGCAGTGCTAGTGGGGGACTAGCGAACCAAGAGACCCAGTACTTC.

This chain joins TRBV6-8 and TRBJ2-7; no clear D gene. The germline gives CDR1 MNHGY, CDR2 SAAAGT. V was cut by 5 bases and J by 7 bases, with 12 bases left in between. This CDR3 has 12 residues. In nucleotides, the CDR3 is TGTGCCAGCAGTCACGGGCCGGAGGAGCAGTACTTC. Its protein is CASSHGPEEQYF.

V usage is TRBV19 and J usage is TRBJ2-5; TRBD2 is a possible D gene (5 bases). V lost 3 bases, J lost 1 base, and 15 bases lay in between. CDR1 is LNHDA and CDR2 is SQIVND in the germline V gene (reference sequence). The CDR3 totals 16 residues. The CDR3 sequence: CASSIGLLRAQETQYF. As DNA, the CDR3 is TGTGCCAGTAGTATTGGACTCCTAAGGGCCCAAGAGACCCAGTACTTC.